This paragraph covers one T cell receptor beta chain sequence. Its specificity is not known. This specimen comes from a study of cytomegalovirus exposure and HLA in healthy donors. Study-wide findings and caveats: Most TCRs appeared rarely, but some public TCRs recurred in many donors.

The donors were part of the validation cohort of roughly 110 subjects. That cohort was separate from the first cohort, which comprised 666 subjects. Generated by immunoSEQ multiplex PCR, the TCRdb table keeps only in-frame clones and is missing some. The sample carries 250,000 or so clones, 90% recorded once. V lost 0 bases to trimming and J lost 4 bases, with 12 bases between them. Germline V gene lookup returns CDR1 MRHNA and CDR2 SNTAGT. This CDR3 comprises 15 residues. This chain connects TRBV6-4 to TRBJ1-1; the D is unclear. This TCR was recovered from a woman aged 18-29 years in good health and CMV-seronegative. Sequencing was carried out using PBMCs. CDR3 coding DNA: TGTGCCAGCAGTGACTCCGGGATGTGGGCCACTGAAGCTTTCTTT. This translates into CASSDSGMWATEAFF.